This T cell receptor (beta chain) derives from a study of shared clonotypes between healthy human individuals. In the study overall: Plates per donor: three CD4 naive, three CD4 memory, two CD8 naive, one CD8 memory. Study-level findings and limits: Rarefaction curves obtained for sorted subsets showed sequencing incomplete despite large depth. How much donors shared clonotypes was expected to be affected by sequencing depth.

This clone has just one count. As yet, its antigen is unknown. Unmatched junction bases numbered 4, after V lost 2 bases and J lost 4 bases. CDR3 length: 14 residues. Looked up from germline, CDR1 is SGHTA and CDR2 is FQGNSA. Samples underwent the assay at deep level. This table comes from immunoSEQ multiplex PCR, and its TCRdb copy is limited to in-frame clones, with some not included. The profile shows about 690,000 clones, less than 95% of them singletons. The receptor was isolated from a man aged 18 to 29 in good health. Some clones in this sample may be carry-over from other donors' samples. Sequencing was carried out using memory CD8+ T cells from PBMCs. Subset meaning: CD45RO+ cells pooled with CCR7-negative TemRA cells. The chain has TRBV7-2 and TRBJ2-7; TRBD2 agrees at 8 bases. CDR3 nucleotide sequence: TGTGCCAGCAGCTTAAGCGGGAGATGGTACGAGCAGTACTTC. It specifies CASSLSGRWYEQYF.